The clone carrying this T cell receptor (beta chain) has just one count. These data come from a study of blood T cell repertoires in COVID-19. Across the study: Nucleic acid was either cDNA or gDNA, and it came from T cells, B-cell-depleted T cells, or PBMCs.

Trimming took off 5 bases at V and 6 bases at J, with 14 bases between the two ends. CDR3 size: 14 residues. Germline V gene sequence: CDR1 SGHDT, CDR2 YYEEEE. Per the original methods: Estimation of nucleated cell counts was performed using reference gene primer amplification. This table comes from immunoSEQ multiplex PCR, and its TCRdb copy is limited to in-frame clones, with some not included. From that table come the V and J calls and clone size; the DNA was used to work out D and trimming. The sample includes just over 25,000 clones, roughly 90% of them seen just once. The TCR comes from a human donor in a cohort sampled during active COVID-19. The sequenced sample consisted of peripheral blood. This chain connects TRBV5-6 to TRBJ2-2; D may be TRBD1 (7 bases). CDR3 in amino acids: CASRRDSWPGELFF. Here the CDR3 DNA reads TGTGCCAGCAGGCGGGACAGCTGGCCCGGGGAGCTGTTTTTT.